The next 8 T cell receptor beta chains were all read from a single sample in a study of monozygotic twins with inflammatory bowel disease. One entry per CDR3 protein, without DNA, is what TCRdb gives after re-calling the 5' RACE reads. This listing includes 110,000 to 150,000 distinct CDR3 sequences. Material for sequencing was blood. The receptors were gathered from a human donor with ulcerative colitis or Crohn's disease, or a healthy co-twin of an affected twin (not recorded which).

This sequence joins TRBV5-1 and TRBJ2-1; absent DNA, TCRdb's TRBD2 call cannot be checked. The V gene's germline CDR1 is SGHRS and CDR2 YFSETQ. This CDR3 region has 15 residues. The CDR3 spells CASSLDSGGYNEQFF. The variable domain in full, completed from reference TRBV5-1 and TRBJ2-1, reads KAGVTQTPRYLIKTRGQQVTLSCSPISGHRSVSWYQQTPGQGLQFLFEYFSETQRNKGNFPGRFSGRQFSNSRSEMNVSTLELGDSALYLCASSLDSGGYNEQFFGPGTRLTVL.

The chain links TRBV11-1 to TRBJ2-7; TCRdb calls TRBD2, which cannot be checked without DNA. Germline V CDR1 and CDR2: SGHAT, FQDESV (reference sequence). The CDR3 is 19 amino acids. The CDR3 loop reads CASSLWTMAGIAPTYEQYF.

Here the CDR3 reads CAITQGSEQYF. The chain carries TRBV10-3 and TRBJ2-7; TCRdb lists TRBD1, though no DNA is available to test this call. Germline CDR1 and CDR2: ENHRY and SYGVKD. This CDR3 has 11 amino acids.

The V and J genes are TRBV18 and TRBJ1-1. Germline CDR1 is KGHSH and CDR2 is LQKENI. The CDR3 runs 17 residues. The CDR3 is CASSPTGDVGSNTEAFF.

The genes are TRBV20-1 and TRBJ1-1; TCRdb picks TRBD1, but there is no DNA to check that call. The CDR3 spans 12 residues. From germline, CDR1 is DFQATT and CDR2 SNEGSKA (reference sequence). CDR3 protein: CSAPGGGSEAFF.

The chain uses TRBV27 and TRBJ1-5. The germline V gene encodes CDR1 MNHEY and CDR2 SMNVEV (reference sequence). The CDR3 extends over 13 amino acids. The CDR3 loop reads CASSIRFSQSQHF.

The chain employs TRBV29-1 and TRBJ1-2; the TRBD1 assignment by TCRdb is unverifiable without DNA. The CDR3 is 13 residues long. Germline loops: CDR1 SQVTM, CDR2 ANQGSEA. CDR3 loop: CSVGVGTGYGYTF.

The chain employs TRBV6-6 and TRBJ1-1; the TCRdb D gene call, TRBD1, has no DNA to confirm it. The CDR3 totals 14 residues. CDR1 MNHNY and CDR2 SVGAGI come from the germline V gene (reference sequence). CDR3 region: CASSPGQINTEAFF.